The rows below give T cell receptor beta chains drawn from one sample of a study of blood T cell repertoires in COVID-19. Repertoires were generated with immunoSEQ multiplex PCR, while TCRdb's copy carries only in-frame clones and drops some. Of around 450,000 clones listed, around 88% are singletons. Sequenced sample: peripheral blood. The receptors originated from a woman in her 30s with acute or convalescent COVID-19. Both conserved end residues are trimmed from each CDR3. Fields, in order: J gene, V gene, CDR3 length, CDR3 protein.

J gene: TRBJ1-5; V gene: TRBV3-1/TRBV3-2; CDR3 length: 13; CDR3 protein: ASSQQRVPNQPQH
J gene: TRBJ2-1; V gene: TRBV5-1; CDR3 length: 12; CDR3 protein: ASAWTGGFNEQF
J gene: TRBJ2-3; V gene: TRBV29-1; CDR3 length: 15; CDR3 protein: SVVGTGAPRGTDTQY
J gene: TRBJ1-2; V gene: TRBV19; CDR3 length: 14; CDR3 protein: ASTEGARKANYGYT
J gene: TRBJ2-7; V gene: TRBV5-6; CDR3 length: 13; CDR3 protein: ASSLGAGLVYEQY
J gene: TRBJ1-5; V gene: TRBV5-8; CDR3 length: 12; CDR3 protein: ASSLGQINQPQH
J gene: TRBJ1-2; V gene: TRBV2; CDR3 length: 13; CDR3 protein: ASSEQRSSNYGYT
J gene: TRBJ1-6; V gene: TRBV2; CDR3 length: 11; CDR3 protein: ASRDRGNSPLH
J gene: TRBJ2-5; V gene: TRBV7-9; CDR3 length: 16; CDR3 protein: ASSLPRTSGGARETQY
J gene: TRBJ2-1; V gene: TRBV3-1/TRBV3-2; CDR3 length: 13; CDR3 protein: ASSQAAGGYNEQF
J gene: TRBJ2-1; V gene: TRBV18; CDR3 length: 11; CDR3 protein: ASSPRQEVEQF
J gene: TRBJ2-1; V gene: TRBV6-5; CDR3 length: 12; CDR3 protein: ASSRDRERNEQF
J gene: TRBJ2-3; V gene: TRBV28; CDR3 length: 12; CDR3 protein: ASSFRTGLYTQY
J gene: TRBJ2-3; V gene: TRBV18; CDR3 length: 13; CDR3 protein: ASSPQGGGGDTQY
J gene: TRBJ1-1; V gene: TRBV7-9; CDR3 length: 12; CDR3 protein: ASSSSTTNTEAF